This record covers a single T cell receptor (beta chain). Its antigen remains unknown. Other DNA sequences in this sample translate to the same CDR3. These data belong to a study of T cell responses to AZD1222 COVID-19 vaccine. Regarding the study as a whole: The study identified only five to seven AZD1222 recipients as seropositive at baseline. Repertoire sampling happened only post peak T cell response.

V shed 5 bases and J shed 0 bases, with 8 bases lying between them. The CDR3 contains 14 residues. The V gene's germline CDR1 is LNHDA and CDR2 SQIVND (reference sequence). Sequencing was performed with immunoSEQ multiplex PCR; in TCRdb, only in-frame clones are kept and a portion is missing. The sample lists over 150,000 clones, 90% to 95% occurring once. The sequence came from an adult who received the AZD1222 COVID-19 vaccine. The V gene is TRBV19, the J gene TRBJ2-1; maybe TRBD2 (6 bases). The sequenced sample was peripheral blood, obtained 28 days after the second AZD1222 dose. CDR3 residues: CASSGGSSYNEQFF. DNA of the CDR3: TGTGCCAGTAGTGGAGGGAGCTCCTACAATGAGCAGTTCTTC.